These 5 T cell receptor beta chains came from one sample sequenced in a study of blood T cell repertoires in COVID-19. This table comes from immunoSEQ multiplex PCR, and its TCRdb copy is limited to in-frame clones, with some not included. The sample comprises about 160,000 clones, around nine tenths of which are singletons, and 10% to 13% rests with the top ten. The source material was peripheral blood. The source is a woman between 65 and 79 years old with COVID-19, enrolled during active disease.

This chain links TRBV10-3 with TRBJ1-2; 8 bases agree with TRBD1. CDR1 is ENHRY, CDR2 SYGVKD, per germline. The CDR3 spans 14 residues. After removal of 9 bases from V and 5 bases from J, the junction contained 11 bases not matched to a gene. The CDR3 spells CAISSGGKNYGYTF. The CDR3 DNA reads as TGTGCCATATCTTCAGGGGGCAAGAATTATGGCTACACCTTC.

The chain carries TRBV5-4 and TRBJ2-1, with D tentatively TRBD2 (6 bases). The germline V gene has CDR1 SGHNT and CDR2 YYREEE (reference sequence). V was clipped by 1 base and J by 2 bases, with 13 bases between them. The CDR3 covers 16 residues. The CDR3 nucleotides read TGTGCCAGCAGCTTGATCGGACGGGGGACCTACAATGAGCAGTTCTTC. Its translation: CASSLIGRGTYNEQFF.

J is TRBJ1-5 and V is TRBV18, with 7 bases identical to TRBD1. V lost 3 bases, J lost 5 bases, and 4 bases stayed unmatched. CDR1 is KGHSH, CDR2 LQKENI, per germline. The CDR3 totals 14 residues. CDR3 sequence (DNA): TGTGCCAGCTCACCTTCAGGGGGGTATCAGCCCCAGCATTTT. It encodes CASSPSGGYQPQHF.

This rearrangement joins TRBV5-1 to TRBJ1-5; D perhaps matches TRBD1 (6 bases). V was clipped by 4 bases and J by 0 bases, with 11 bases between them. Germline V lookup: CDR1 SGHRS, CDR2 YFSETQ. The length of the CDR3 is 15 residues. The CDR3 region is CASSQGHNSNQPQHF. Here the CDR3 DNA reads TGCGCCAGCAGCCAGGGACACAATAGCAATCAGCCCCAGCATTTT. The entire variable domain, with the rest obtained from reference TRBV5-1 and TRBJ1-5, is as follows: KAGVTQTPRYLIKTRGQQVTLSCSPISGHRSVSWYQQTPGQGLQFLFEYFSETQRNKGNFPGRFSGRQFSNSRSEMNVSTLELGDSALYLCASSQGHNSNQPQHFGDGTRLSIL.

The chain has TRBV21-1 and TRBJ2-7; TRBD1 is the table's D call and was not checked against the DNA. TRBV21-1 is a known pseudogene. This CDR3 spans 13 amino acids. CDR3 loop: CASSKDGRHEQYF. The CDR3 nucleotides are TGTGCCAGCAGCAAAGATGGCCGTCACGAGCAGTACTTC.